This T cell receptor beta chain derives from a study of regulatory T cells. The primer mix had 52 TRBV and 13 TRBJ primers. Only in-frame clones appear in the TCRdb table, and some are missing; sequencing was by immunoSEQ multiplex PCR. The profile shows about 17,000 clones, roughly 82% of them singletons. In regard to this clone: Its specificity is not known.

A couple of CD3G-deficient patients had more severe autoimmunity; all had some. Patients aged 2 to 39 years had fewer naive and more memory CD4+ and CD8+ T cells. Looked up from germline, CDR1 is SGHRS and CDR2 is YFSETQ. V was clipped by 0 bases and J by 2 bases, with 9 bases between them. This CDR3 is 14 amino acids long. Overall study findings and caveats: Skewed V and J usage and few unique V-J pairs marked patient repertoires, most in Tregs. Hydrophobic residues at CDR3 positions 6 and 7 were enriched in conventional CD4+ T cells of CD3G-deficient patients.

Sequences were obtained from conventional CD4+ T cells sorted from blood. This rearrangement joins TRBV5-1 to TRBJ2-7, with D possibly called TRBD1 or TRBD2 (5 bases each). The clonotype originates from a person in their thirties with CD3G deficiency. CDR3 amino acids: CASSLDPGPYEQYF. The CDR3 DNA reads as TGCGCCAGCAGCTTGGATCCGGGGCCCTACGAGCAGTACTTC.